The clone carrying this T cell receptor beta chain came up a few times. The repertoire was sequenced with immunoSEQ multiplex PCR; TCRdb's copy has only in-frame clones and lacks some. The data contain 150,000 to 180,000 clones, approximately 87% of them seen just once; the ten biggest clones take up 5.5% to 6%. CDR1 and CDR2 (germline): DFQATT, SNEGSKA (reference sequence). The ends were cut back, 7 bases at V and 4 bases at J, with 10 bases in the middle. The length of the CDR3 is 11 residues. This specimen belongs to a study of T cell responses to AZD1222 COVID-19 vaccine. The chain employs TRBV20-1 and TRBJ1-2; a weak D match, TRBD1 (6 bases). The sample was peripheral blood, taken on day 0 of MenACWY control vaccination. The receptor was derived from an adult in good health. The CDR3 sequence is CSGTVGYGYTF. For the CDR3, the DNA is TGCAGTGGGACAGTCGGCTATGGCTACACCTTC.